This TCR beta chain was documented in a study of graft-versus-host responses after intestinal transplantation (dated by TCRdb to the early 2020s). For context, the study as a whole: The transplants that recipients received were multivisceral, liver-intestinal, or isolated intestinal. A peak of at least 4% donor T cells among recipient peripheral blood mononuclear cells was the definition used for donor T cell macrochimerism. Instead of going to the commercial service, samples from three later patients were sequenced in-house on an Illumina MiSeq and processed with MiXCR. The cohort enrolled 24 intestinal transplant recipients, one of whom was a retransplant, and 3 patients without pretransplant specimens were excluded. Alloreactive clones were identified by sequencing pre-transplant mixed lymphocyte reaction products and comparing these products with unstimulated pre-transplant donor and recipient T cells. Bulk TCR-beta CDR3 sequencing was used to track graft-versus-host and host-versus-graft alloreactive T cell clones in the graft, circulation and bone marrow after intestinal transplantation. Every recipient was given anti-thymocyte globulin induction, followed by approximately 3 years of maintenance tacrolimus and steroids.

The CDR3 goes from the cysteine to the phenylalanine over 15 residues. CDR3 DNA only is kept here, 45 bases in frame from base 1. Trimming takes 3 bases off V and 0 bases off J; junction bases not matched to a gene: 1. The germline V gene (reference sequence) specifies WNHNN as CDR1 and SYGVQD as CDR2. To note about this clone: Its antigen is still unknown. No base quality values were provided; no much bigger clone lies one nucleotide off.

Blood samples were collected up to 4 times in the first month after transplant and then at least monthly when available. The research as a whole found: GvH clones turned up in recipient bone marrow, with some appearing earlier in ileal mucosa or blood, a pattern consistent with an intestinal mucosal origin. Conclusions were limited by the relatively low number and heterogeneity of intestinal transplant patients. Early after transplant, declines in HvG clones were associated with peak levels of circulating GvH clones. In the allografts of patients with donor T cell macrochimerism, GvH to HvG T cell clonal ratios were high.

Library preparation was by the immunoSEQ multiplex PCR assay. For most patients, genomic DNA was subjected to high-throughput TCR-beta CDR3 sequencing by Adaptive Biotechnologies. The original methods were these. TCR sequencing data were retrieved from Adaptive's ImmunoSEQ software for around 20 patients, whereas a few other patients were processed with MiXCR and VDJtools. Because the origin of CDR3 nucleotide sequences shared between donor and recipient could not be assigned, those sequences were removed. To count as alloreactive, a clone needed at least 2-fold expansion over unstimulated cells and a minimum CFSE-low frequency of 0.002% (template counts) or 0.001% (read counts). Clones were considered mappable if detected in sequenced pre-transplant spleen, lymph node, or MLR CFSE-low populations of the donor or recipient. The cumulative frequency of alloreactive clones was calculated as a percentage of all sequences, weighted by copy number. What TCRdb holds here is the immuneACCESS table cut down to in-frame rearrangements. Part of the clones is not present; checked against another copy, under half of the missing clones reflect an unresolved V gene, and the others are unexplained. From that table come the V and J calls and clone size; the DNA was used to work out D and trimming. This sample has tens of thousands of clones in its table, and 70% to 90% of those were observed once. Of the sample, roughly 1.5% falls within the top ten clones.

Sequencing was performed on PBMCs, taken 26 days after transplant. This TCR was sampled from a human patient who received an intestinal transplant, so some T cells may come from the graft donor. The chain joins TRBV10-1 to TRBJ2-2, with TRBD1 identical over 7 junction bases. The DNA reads TGCGCCAGCAGTGATGGGACAGCGAACACCGGGGAGCTGTTTTTT. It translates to CASSDGTANTGELFF.